This TCR beta chain appears in the sequencing data of a study of PD-1 blockade in classical Hodgkin lymphoma. Measured with immunoSEQ multiplex PCR; TCRdb has only the in-frame clones, and not every one. Among 45,000 or so clones, about 88% were seen once, and the ten largest hold roughly 10%. The V and J ends lost 3 bases and 1 base respectively, with 5 bases between them. The germline gives CDR1 SQVTM, CDR2 ANQGSEA. CDR3 length: 12 residues. After autologous stem cell transplantation all patients relapsed, and prior brentuximab vedotin exposure differed between cohorts. The sample here was peripheral blood mononuclear cells (PBMCs), taken at baseline. The clonotype comes from a human donor with classical Hodgkin lymphoma. The chain joins TRBV29-1 to TRBJ2-3; no clear D gene. The CDR3 here is CSVDIGTDTQYF. In DNA, the CDR3 is TGCAGCGTTGATATAGGCACAGATACGCAGTATTTT.